Below, 29 T cell receptor beta chains from the same sample are listed, as sequenced in a study of T cells in Graves' hyperthyroidism and ophthalmopathy. Amplification of TCR beta CDR3 regions was performed using RNA transcripts as template. The study used the HTBI primer set for a first-round RT-PCR of the TCR CDR3. From the multiplex PCR reads, TCRdb called clonotypes with MiXCR, one entry per CDR3 protein. The sample shows around 720,000 distinct CDR3 sequences, about 35% of them seen only once. Sequencing was performed on blood. The receptors were gathered from a woman aged 40 to 50 with Graves' hyperthyroidism.

To note about this clonotype: Possible read error: a much larger clone is one base away. The chain carries TRBV5-4 and TRBJ2-5; possible D gene TRBD1, 8 bases. The V gene's germline CDR1 is SGHNT and CDR2 YYREEE (reference sequence). The CDR3 is 16 residues long. The CDR3 DNA reads TGTGCCAGCAGCTCAATGGGGACAGGCCTAGCGGAGACCCAGCACTTC. This sequence encodes CASSSMGTGLAETQHF.

Concerning this clonotype itself: Just one base apart from a much larger clone, this may be a read error. The chain recombines TRBV2 with TRBJ1-5; D ambiguous. The V end was cut by 2 bases, the J end by 4 bases, with 3 bases between. CDR1 and CDR2 from the germline V gene are SNHLY and FYNNEI. The CDR3 has 12 residues. CDR3 in amino acids: CASSETNQPQHF. The DNA of the CDR3 is TGTGCCAGCAGTGAAACTAATCAGCCCCAGCATTTT.

The chain combines TRBV7-9 with TRBJ2-7, with 9 bases identical to TRBD2. The ends lost 5 bases at V and 3 bases at J; junction bases unmatched: 11. This CDR3 comprises 16 residues. Germline CDR1 and CDR2: SEHNR and FQNEAQ (reference sequence). This CDR3 is CASSQDLAGLLYEQYF. Here the CDR3 DNA reads TGTGCCAGCAGCCAAGACCTAGCGGGACTCCTCTACGAGCAGTACTTC. The full variable domain, completed using reference TRBV7-9 and TRBJ2-7, is DTGVSQNPRHKITKRGQNVTFRCDPISEHNRLYWYRQTLGQGPEFLTYFQNEAQLEKSRLLSDRFSAERPKGSFSTLEIQRTEQGDSAMYLCASSQDLAGLLYEQYFGPGTRLTVT.

On this clonotype: The junction departs from germline at one end; a sequencing error may be responsible. V is TRBV24-1 and J is TRBJ2-7, with D unresolved. The germline CDR1 and CDR2 sequences are KGHDR and SFDVKD. The CDR3 consists of 15 residues. This CDR3 reads CASSQVLQTSYEQYF. CDR3 bases: TGCGCCAGCAGCCAAGTTTTACAGACTTCCTACGAGCAGTACTTC.

The V gene is TRBV5-4, the J gene TRBJ1-3, with 7 bases that match TRBD1. The CDR3 length is 14 residues. Per germline, CDR1 SGHNT and CDR2 YYREEE (reference sequence). The trim removed 2 bases at V and 4 bases at J, leaving 3 bases unmatched. Written as DNA, the CDR3 is TGTGCCAGCAGCTTAACCAGGGGGGGAAACACCATATATTTT. It yields the protein CASSLTRGGNTIYF.

The V gene is TRBV20-1, the J gene TRBJ2-5; D is possibly TRBD2 (5 bases). The CDR3 is 13 residues long. The V end was cut by 5 bases, the J end by 6 bases, with 16 bases between. Germline CDR1 DFQATT, CDR2 SNEGSKA (reference sequence). CDR3 nucleotides: TGCAGTGCTCACCACCTGCCCGGGAAGACCCAGTACTTC. This translates into CSAHHLPGKTQYF.

Many counts were recorded for this clonotype. The V gene is TRBV11-3, the J gene TRBJ2-6; D is undetermined. The germline gives CDR1 SGHNT, CDR2 YENEEA. This CDR3 comprises 14 residues. Trimming cost V 6 bases and J 2 bases, with 8 bases left between them. Written as DNA, the CDR3 is TGTGCCAGCAGGCAAAACGCTGGGGCCAACGTCCTGACTTTC. It encodes CASRQNAGANVLTF.

The rearrangement uses TRBV10-3 and TRBJ2-3; 10 positions agree with TRBD2. V gave up 0 bases and J gave up 6 bases; unmatched junction bases: 6. The CDR3 is 16 amino acids. The germline V gene has CDR1 ENHRY and CDR2 SYGVKD. The CDR3, as DNA: TGTGCCATCAGTGAGTCCCCAGCGGGAGGGCAGGATACGCAGTATTTT. Translation gives CAISESPAGGQDTQYF.

This clonotype has a count of ten or more. The chain uses TRBV5-8 and TRBJ1-6, with 7 bases lining up with TRBD1. Germline V gives CDR1 SGHTS, CDR2 YDEGEE. There are 16 residues in the CDR3. The V gene end was trimmed by 4 bases and the J gene end by 7 bases; junction bases not matched to a gene: 11. The CDR3 loop reads CASSPPQQGRNSPLHF. The CDR3 coding sequence is TGTGCCAGCAGCCCACCCCAACAGGGGCGCAATTCACCCCTCCACTTT. The variable domain in full, with the rest retrieved from reference TRBV5-8 and TRBJ1-6, is EAGVTQSPTHLIKTRGQQATLRCSPISGHTSVYWYQQALGLGLQFLLWYDEGEERNRGNFPPRFSGRQFPNYSSELNVNALELEDSALYLCASSPPQQGRNSPLHFGNGTRLTVT.

This clonotype was detected ten times or more. This chain uses TRBV29-1 with TRBJ2-2, with TRBD2 as a possible D gene (6 bases). V was trimmed by 8 bases and J by 0 bases, leaving 13 bases between them. The CDR3 runs 14 residues. CDR1 is SQVTM, CDR2 ANQGSEA, per germline. DNA of the CDR3: TGCAGCATCCGCCTAGCGACGAACACCGGGGAGCTGTTTTTT. This sequence encodes CSIRLATNTGELFF.

This clonotype showed up many times. The V gene is TRBV19, the J gene TRBJ1-2; D gene uncertain. The CDR3 length is 15 residues. Looked up from germline, CDR1 is LNHDA and CDR2 is SQIVND (reference sequence). V dropped 3 bases and J dropped 3 bases, with 14 bases sitting between them. CDR3 nucleotide sequence: TGTGCCAGTAGTATTCTACCAGGCGGGGACTATGGCTACACCTTC. This sequence encodes CASSILPGGDYGYTF.

The table lists this clonotype with a few counts. The chain is built from TRBV25-1 and TRBJ2-3; 8 nucleotides match TRBD2. The CDR3 is made up of 15 amino acids. The germline V gene has CDR1 MGHDK and CDR2 SYGVNS. Trimming took 1 base from V and 6 from J; bases not matched to a gene: 6. CDR3 nucleotide sequence: TGTGCCAGCAGTGAATTTGGCAGGACTAGCGATACGCAGTATTTT. It encodes CASSEFGRTSDTQYF.

CDR3 coding DNA: TGCGCCAGCAGCCAAGATTCAGGAGGATACACTGAAGCTTTCTTT. It is translated as CASSQDSGGYTEAFF. V and J are TRBV4-1 and TRBJ1-1; D is undetermined. Germline-derived CDR1 and CDR2 are MGHRA and YSYEKL. This CDR3 region has 15 residues. V was clipped by 0 bases and J by 3 bases, with 11 bases between them.

A word on this clonotype: One base away lies a much larger clone, so this may be a sequencing read error. The genes are TRBV20-1 and TRBJ1-5; D uncertain. The CDR3 spans 13 residues. The germline V gene encodes CDR1 DFQATT and CDR2 SNEGSKA (reference sequence). Between the trimmed V and J ends, which lost 3 bases and 8 bases, there was a span of 14 bases. CDR3 in DNA: TGCAGTGCTAGGCGGTCCGGGGATGAGCCCCAGCATTTT. It codes for CSARRSGDEPQHF.

Ten or more counts support this clonotype. The chain links TRBV7-2 to TRBJ2-7; 10 positions match TRBD1. V lost 3 bases, J lost 0 bases, and 2 bases stayed unmatched. The CDR3 has 15 amino acids. Germline CDR1 and CDR2: SGHTA and FQGNSA. DNA of the CDR3: TGTGCCAGCAGCTTGGGACAGGGGATCTCCTACGAGCAGTACTTC. Residues: CASSLGQGISYEQYF.

The chain links TRBV20-1 to TRBJ2-5; 10 nucleotides align to TRBD2. The germline V gene has CDR1 DFQATT and CDR2 SNEGSKA (reference sequence). V lost 1 base to trimming and J lost 4 bases; unmatched junction nucleotides: 6. There are 15 residues in the CDR3. The CDR3 is CSARVGSGGPETQYF. CDR3 nucleotides: TGCAGTGCTAGAGTAGGTAGCGGGGGGCCAGAGACCCAGTACTTC.

This clonotype has a count of ten or more. V and J are TRBV14 and TRBJ1-2, with 9 bases matching TRBD1. This CDR3 is built from 15 residues. After removal of 2 bases from V and 6 bases from J, the junction contained 7 bases not matched to a gene. In germline, CDR1 is SGHDN, CDR2 FVKESK. The CDR3 here is CASSQPGQGSDGYTF. Written as DNA, the CDR3 is TGTGCCAGCAGCCAACCCGGACAGGGGTCGGATGGCTACACCTTC.

The sample holds many counts of this clonotype. The chain joins TRBV7-6 to TRBJ2-7; 12 bases fit TRBD1. The ends lost 5 bases at V and 4 bases at J; junction bases unmatched: 12. CDR1 is SGHVS and CDR2 is FNYEAQ in the germline V gene. The length of the CDR3 is 17 residues. CDR3 nucleotides: TGTGCCAGCAGCGCCTTACTCCCGGGACAGGGGGCTTACGAGCAGTACTTC. Protein product: CASSALLPGQGAYEQYF. Drawing the rest from reference TRBV7-6 and TRBJ2-7, the complete variable domain is GAGVSQSPRYKVTKRGQDVALRCDPISGHVSLYWYRQALGQGPEFLTYFNYEAQQDKSGLPNDRFSAERPEGSISTLTIQRTEQRDSAMYRCASSALLPGQGAYEQYFGPGTRLTVT.

This clonotype has at least ten counts. The V call is TRBV7-9, the J call TRBJ1-6; possible D gene TRBD1, 6 bases. The germline V gene encodes CDR1 SEHNR and CDR2 FQNEAQ (reference sequence). The CDR3 extends over 15 amino acids. V was cut by 1 base and J by 8 bases, with 12 bases left in between. CDR3 in amino acids: CASSLEGGVDSPLHF. The CDR3 region has the DNA TGTGCCAGCAGCTTAGAGGGGGGCGTGGATTCACCCCTCCACTTT.

The V call is TRBV5-1, the J call TRBJ2-2; 7 nucleotides align to TRBD1. V shed 4 bases and J 4 bases; nucleotides not matched to a gene: 7. From germline, CDR1 is SGHRS and CDR2 YFSETQ. The CDR3 contains 15 residues. This CDR3 reads CASSPGGPGTGELFF. The CDR3 coding sequence is TGCGCCAGCAGCCCAGGGGGTCCGGGCACCGGGGAGCTGTTTTTT. Combining the CDR3 with reference TRBV5-1 and TRBJ2-2 gives the whole variable domain KAGVTQTPRYLIKTRGQQVTLSCSPISGHRSVSWYQQTPGQGLQFLFEYFSETQRNKGNFPGRFSGRQFSNSRSEMNVSTLELGDSALYLCASSPGGPGTGELFFGEGSRLTVL.

V and J are TRBV19 and TRBJ2-5; D is perhaps TRBD1 (6 bases). This CDR3 comprises 16 residues. Trimming shortened V by 9 bases and J by 4 bases, and 24 bases separated the two germline ends. Germline loops: CDR1 LNHDA, CDR2 SQIVND (reference sequence). For the CDR3, the DNA is TGTGCCAGCCAGTTCAGGGGAGCCCTCGGCGGAGAGACCCAGTACTTC. Translated, it gives CASQFRGALGGETQYF. The full variable domain, its missing parts supplied by reference TRBV19 and TRBJ2-5, is DGGITQSPKYLFRKEGQNVTLSCEQNLNHDAMYWYRQDPGQGLRLIYYSQIVNDFQKGDIAEGYSVSREKKESFPLTVTSAQKNPTAFYLCASQFRGALGGETQYFGPGTRLLVL.

This clonotype was seen a handful of times. The chain carries TRBV10-2 and TRBJ2-3; D tentatively reads TRBD1 or TRBD2 (5 bases each). V lost 6 bases and J lost 4, with 8 bases in between. From germline, CDR1 is WSHSY and CDR2 SAAADI. This CDR3 contains 12 residues. In nucleotides, the CDR3 is TGCGCCAGCAGAAGGGGACCAGATACGCAGTATTTT. Its protein product is CASRRGPDTQYF.

The V and J genes are TRBV10-3 and TRBJ1-4; 7 bases fit TRBD1. The CDR3 covers 15 residues. With V trimmed by 0 bases and J by 7 bases, 5 bases remained unmatched. Germline CDR1 is ENHRY and CDR2 is SYGVKD. The CDR3 nucleotides are TGTGCCATCAGTGAGTCGACAGGGAGGGCTGAAAAACTGTTTTTT. Protein: CAISESTGRAEKLFF.

This clonotype was counted a few times. The V and J genes are TRBV4-3 and TRBJ1-2, with D uncertain. Germline V lookup: CDR1 LGHNA, CDR2 YSLEER. The CDR3 has 15 residues. Trimming shortened V by 0 bases and J by 4 bases, and 12 bases separated the two germline ends. Here the CDR3 reads CASSQEFPGSYGYTF. The CDR3 DNA is TGCGCCAGCAGCCAAGAGTTCCCCGGTTCCTATGGCTACACCTTC.

This clonotype has a count of ten or more. This chain joins TRBV6-6 and TRBJ1-2; D is uncertain. Trimming cost V 2 bases and J 6 bases, with 16 bases left between them. The CDR3 contains 15 residues. From germline, CDR1 is MNHNY and CDR2 SVGAGI (reference sequence). In DNA form, the CDR3 reads TGTGCCAGCAGTTACACCTCCTGGCAGAGCGATGGCTACACCTTC. It specifies CASSYTSWQSDGYTF.

This chain uses TRBV10-1 with TRBJ2-1; 9 positions agree with TRBD2. V lost 4 bases and J lost 7; bases outside the gene matches: 8. There are 15 residues in the CDR3. Germline V gene sequence: CDR1 WNHNN, CDR2 SYGVQD (reference sequence). CDR3 nucleotide sequence: TGCGCCAGCAGTGTTGCGGGAGGGACCGTAAATGAGCAGTTCTTC. It translates to CASSVAGGTVNEQFF.

The chain recombines TRBV10-3 with TRBJ2-2; TRBD1 matches at 9 bases. The V and J ends lost 8 bases and 5 bases, in that order; junction bases with no gene match: 6. CDR3 length equals 14 residues. Germline values: CDR1 ENHRY, CDR2 SYGVKD. DNA of the CDR3: TGTGCCATCTCGACGACAGGGGGGACCGGGGAGCTGTTTTTT. It codes for CAISTTGGTGELFF.

In its sample, this clonotype was seen many times. The chain joins TRBV12-3 or TRBV12-4 to TRBJ2-7; D assignment may be TRBD1 or TRBD2 (5 bases each). V lost 3 bases to trimming and J lost 6 bases, with 15 bases between them. This CDR3 is 14 amino acids long. Written as DNA, the CDR3 is TGTGCCAGCAGTTTCGGCCCTTCGGGGACCGAGCAGTACTTC. This translates into CASSFGPSGTEQYF.

The table lists this clonotype with a few counts. The V gene is TRBV7-9, the J gene TRBJ2-7; D is unclear. Per germline, CDR1 SEHNR and CDR2 FQNEAQ (reference sequence). CDR3 length: 16 residues. The ends were cut back, 1 base at V and 0 bases at J, with 13 bases in the middle. The CDR3 bases are TGTGCCAGCAGCTTAGGTCCCCCCACAAGCTCCTACGAGCAGTACTTC. Its translation is CASSLGPPTSSYEQYF.